The next 11 T cell receptor beta chains were all read from a single sample in a study of blood T cell repertoires in COVID-19. Sequencing used immunoSEQ multiplex PCR; TCRdb keeps in-frame clones, though not all of them. The repertoire holds roughly 200,000 clones, with approximately 80% as singletons. Sequences were obtained from peripheral blood. Receptor source: a woman aged 40 to 55 with COVID-19, enrolled during active disease.

The chain carries TRBV4-1 and TRBJ2-7, with no clear D. CDR1 and CDR2 (germline): MGHRA, YSYEKL. CDR3 size: 12 residues. V lost 4 bases, J lost 0 bases, and 4 bases lay in between. This CDR3 reads CASSPSSYEQYF. For the CDR3, the DNA is TGCGCCAGCAGCCCCAGCTCCTACGAGCAGTACTTC.

This chain connects TRBV18 to TRBJ1-2; D is unclear. Germline V gene data show CDR1 as KGHSH and CDR2 as LQKENI. The CDR3 runs 13 residues. V lost 0 bases to trimming and J lost 6 bases, with 8 bases between them. For the CDR3, the DNA is TGTGCCAGCTCACCACCGACGCGGGATGGCTACACCTTC. The encoded protein is CASSPPTRDGYTF.

V and J are TRBV5-5 and TRBJ1-5, with D perhaps matching TRBD1 (5 bases). This CDR3 has 15 residues. Trimming took 3 bases from V and 3 from J, leaving 13 bases between them. The germline V gene encodes CDR1 SGHKS and CDR2 YYEKEE (reference sequence). CDR3 amino acids: CASSSVGRVNQPQHF. CDR3 nucleotides: TGTGCCAGCAGCTCCGTTGGCAGGGTCAATCAGCCCCAGCATTTT.

V is TRBV5-6 and J is TRBJ2-2; possible D gene TRBD1, 5 bases. Germline CDR1 and CDR2: SGHDT and YYEEEE. Trimming took off 0 bases at V and 4 bases at J, with 10 bases between the two ends. The CDR3 consists of 15 residues. The CDR3 reads CASSLGGGGTGELFF. In DNA form, the CDR3 reads TGTGCCAGCAGCTTGGGGGGCGGCGGCACCGGGGAGCTGTTTTTT.

V gene TRBV14 combines with J gene TRBJ2-7; TRBD1 might be the D (5 bases). Trimming removed 2 bases from V and 2 bases from J, with 19 bases in between. Germline V CDR1 and CDR2: SGHDN, FVKESK. This CDR3 has 17 amino acids. The CDR3 sequence: CASSQYITDTLPYEQYF. The CDR3 DNA is TGTGCCAGCAGCCAATACATTACGGACACTTTACCCTACGAGCAGTACTTC.

CDR3 DNA: TGTGCCAGCAGTGAGGTTCCGGGACAGGGATATTCACCCCTCCACTTT. Translating it yields CASSEVPGQGYSPLHF. The chain couples TRBV2 to TRBJ1-6, with 9 bases aligning to TRBD1. Germline CDR1 is SNHLY and CDR2 is FYNNEI. The ends lost 3 bases at V and 8 bases at J; junction bases unmatched: 8. The CDR3 length is 16 residues.

The chain has TRBV25-1 and TRBJ1-3, with no clear D. In germline, CDR1 is MGHDK, CDR2 SYGVNS. V was shortened by 3 bases and J by 2 bases, with 5 bases between the two germline ends. This CDR3 region has 13 residues. CDR3 region: CASSDQAGNTIYF. The CDR3 DNA sequence: TGTGCCAGCAGTGATCAGGCTGGAAACACCATATATTTT.

DNA for the CDR3: TGTGCCAGCAGTTTACTGAAAGGGGGCGAGCAGTACTTC. As protein: CASSLLKGGEQYF. This sequence joins TRBV12-3 or TRBV12-4 and TRBJ2-7; D is perhaps TRBD1 (6 bases). Trimming took 2 bases from V and 6 from J, leaving 11 bases between them. The CDR3 is made up of 13 amino acids.

The V call is TRBV29-1, the J call TRBJ1-2; D is unresolved. The CDR3 runs to 12 residues. The germline V gene encodes CDR1 SQVTM and CDR2 ANQGSEA. V lost 6 bases to trimming and J lost 4 bases, with 12 bases between them. CDR3 region: CSVVQVFYGYTF. The DNA of the CDR3 is TGCAGCGTCGTCCAGGTTTTCTATGGCTACACCTTC. The whole variable domain, filled in from reference TRBV29-1 and TRBJ1-2, reads SAVISQKPSRDICQRGTSLTIQCQVDSQVTMMFWYRQQPGQSLTLIATANQGSEATYESGFVIDKFPISRPNLTFSTLTVSNMSPEDSSIYLCSVVQVFYGYTFGSGTRLTVV.

This clone has only a few counts. The V call is TRBV5-1, the J call TRBJ2-7; tentative D call: TRBD2 (6 bases). The V end lost 0 bases, the J end lost 5 bases, and 9 bases lay between the germline ends. The CDR3 length is 13 residues. Germline V CDR1 and CDR2: SGHRS, YFSETQ. CDR3 DNA sequence: TGCGCCAGCAGCTTGGCTAAGCGGGACGAGCAGTACTTC. Amino acids: CASSLAKRDEQYF.

The chain combines TRBV7-6 with TRBJ2-2; 8 bases fit TRBD2. After removal of 4 bases from V and 4 bases from J, the junction contained 2 bases not matched to a gene. This CDR3 is 14 amino acids long. Germline CDR1 and CDR2: SGHVS and FNYEAQ. The CDR3 is CASSSSGSTGELFF. The CDR3 nucleotides read TGTGCCAGCAGCTCAAGCGGGAGCACCGGGGAGCTGTTTTTT.